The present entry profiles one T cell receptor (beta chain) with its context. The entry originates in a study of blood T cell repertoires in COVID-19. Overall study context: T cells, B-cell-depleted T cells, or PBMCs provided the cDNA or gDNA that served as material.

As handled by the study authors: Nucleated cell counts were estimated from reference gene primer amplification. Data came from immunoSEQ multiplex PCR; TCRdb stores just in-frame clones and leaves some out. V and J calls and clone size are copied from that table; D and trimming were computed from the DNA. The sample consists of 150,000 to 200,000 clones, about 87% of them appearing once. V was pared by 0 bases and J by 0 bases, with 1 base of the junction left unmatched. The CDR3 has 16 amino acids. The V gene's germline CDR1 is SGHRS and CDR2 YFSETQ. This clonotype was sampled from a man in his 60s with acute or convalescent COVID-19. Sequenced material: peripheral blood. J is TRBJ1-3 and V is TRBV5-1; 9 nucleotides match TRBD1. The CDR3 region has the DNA TGCGCCAGCAGCTTGGGACAGGGGGGCTCTGGAAACACCATATATTTT. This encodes CASSLGQGGSGNTIYF.